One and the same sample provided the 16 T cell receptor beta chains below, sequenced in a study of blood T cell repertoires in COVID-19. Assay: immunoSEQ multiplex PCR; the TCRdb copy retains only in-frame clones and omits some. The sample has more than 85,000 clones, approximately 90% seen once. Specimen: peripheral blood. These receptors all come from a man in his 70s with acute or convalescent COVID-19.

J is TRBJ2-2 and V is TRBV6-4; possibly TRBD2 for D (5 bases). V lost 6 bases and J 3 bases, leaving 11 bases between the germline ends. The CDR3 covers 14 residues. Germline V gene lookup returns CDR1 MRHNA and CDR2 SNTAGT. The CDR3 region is CASRRGSHTGELFF. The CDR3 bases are TGTGCCAGCAGGCGAGGGTCCCACACCGGGGAGCTGTTTTTT.

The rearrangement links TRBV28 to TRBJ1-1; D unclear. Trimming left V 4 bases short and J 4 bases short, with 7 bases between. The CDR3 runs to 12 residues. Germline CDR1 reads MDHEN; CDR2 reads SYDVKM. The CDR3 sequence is CASSYGGTEAFF. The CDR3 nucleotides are TGTGCCAGCAGTTACGGAGGCACTGAAGCTTTCTTT. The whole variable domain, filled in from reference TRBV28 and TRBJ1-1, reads DVKVTQSSRYLVKRTGEKVFLECVQDMDHENMFWYRQDPGLGLRLIYFSYDVKMKEKGDIPEGYSVSREKKERFSLILESASTNQTSMYLCASSYGGTEAFFGQGTRLTVV.

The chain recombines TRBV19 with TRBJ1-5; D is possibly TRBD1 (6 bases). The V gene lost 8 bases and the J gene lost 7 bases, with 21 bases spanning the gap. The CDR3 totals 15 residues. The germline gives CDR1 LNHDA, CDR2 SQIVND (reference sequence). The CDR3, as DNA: TGTGCCAGTCGCCCTGCGACGAGGGGGGGCCAGCCCCAGCATTTT. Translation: CASRPATRGGQPQHF. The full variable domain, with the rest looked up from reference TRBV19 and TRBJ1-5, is DGGITQSPKYLFRKEGQNVTLSCEQNLNHDAMYWYRQDPGQGLRLIYYSQIVNDFQKGDIAEGYSVSREKKESFPLTVTSAQKNPTAFYLCASRPATRGGQPQHFGDGTRLSIL.

This CDR3 is CAWSFGTGGGYEQYF. As DNA, the CDR3 is TGTGCCTGGAGTTTCGGGACAGGGGGCGGGTACGAGCAGTACTTC. The chain employs TRBV30 and TRBJ2-7; 12 bases align to TRBD1. CDR1 is GTSNPN, CDR2 SVGIG, per germline (reference sequence). V was clipped by 2 bases and J by 4 bases; unmatched bases: 6. This CDR3 spans 15 amino acids.

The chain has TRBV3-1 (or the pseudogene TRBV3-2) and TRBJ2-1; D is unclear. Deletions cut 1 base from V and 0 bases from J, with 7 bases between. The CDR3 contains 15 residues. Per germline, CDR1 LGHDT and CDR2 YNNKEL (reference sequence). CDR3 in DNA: TGTGCCAGCAGCCAAGCGACTCTCTCCTACAATGAGCAGTTCTTC. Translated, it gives CASSQATLSYNEQFF.

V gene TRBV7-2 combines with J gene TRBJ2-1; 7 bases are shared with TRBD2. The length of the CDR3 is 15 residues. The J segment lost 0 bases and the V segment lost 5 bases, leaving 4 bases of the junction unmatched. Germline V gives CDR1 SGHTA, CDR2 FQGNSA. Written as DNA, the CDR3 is TGTGCCAGCAGCCGGCGGGGGACCTCCTACAATGAGCAGTTCTTC. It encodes CASSRRGTSYNEQFF.

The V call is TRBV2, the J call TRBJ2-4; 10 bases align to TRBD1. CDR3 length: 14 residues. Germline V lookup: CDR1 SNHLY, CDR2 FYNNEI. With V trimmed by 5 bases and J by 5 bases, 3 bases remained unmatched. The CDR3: CASSSGTGENIQYF. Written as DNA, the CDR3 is TGTGCCAGCAGTTCCGGGACAGGGGAAAACATTCAGTACTTC.

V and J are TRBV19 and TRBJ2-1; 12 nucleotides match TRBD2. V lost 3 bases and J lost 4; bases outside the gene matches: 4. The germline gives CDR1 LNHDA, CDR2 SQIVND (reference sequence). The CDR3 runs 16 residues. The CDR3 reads CASSMSLAGGYNEQFF. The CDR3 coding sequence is TGTGCCAGTAGTATGTCCCTAGCGGGGGGGTACAATGAGCAGTTCTTC.

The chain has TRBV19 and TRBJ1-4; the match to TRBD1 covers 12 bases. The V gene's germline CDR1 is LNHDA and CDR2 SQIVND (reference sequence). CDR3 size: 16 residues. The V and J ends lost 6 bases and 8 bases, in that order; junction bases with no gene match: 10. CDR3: CASRTTPGQGAEKLFF. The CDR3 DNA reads TGTGCCAGTAGGACGACCCCGGGACAGGGGGCGGAAAAACTGTTTTTT.

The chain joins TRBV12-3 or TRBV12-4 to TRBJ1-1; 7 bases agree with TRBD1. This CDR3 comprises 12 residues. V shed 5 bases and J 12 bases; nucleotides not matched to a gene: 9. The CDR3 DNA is TGTGCCAGCAGTATGGACAGGACTGGAACTTTCTTT. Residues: CASSMDRTGTFF.

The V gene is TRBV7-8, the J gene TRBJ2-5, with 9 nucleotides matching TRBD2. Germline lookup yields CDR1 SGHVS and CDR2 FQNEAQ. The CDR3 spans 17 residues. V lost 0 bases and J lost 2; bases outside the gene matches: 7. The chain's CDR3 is CASSLAPRGGAQETQYF. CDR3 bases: TGTGCCAGCAGCTTAGCTCCCCGCGGGGGGGCACAAGAGACCCAGTACTTC.

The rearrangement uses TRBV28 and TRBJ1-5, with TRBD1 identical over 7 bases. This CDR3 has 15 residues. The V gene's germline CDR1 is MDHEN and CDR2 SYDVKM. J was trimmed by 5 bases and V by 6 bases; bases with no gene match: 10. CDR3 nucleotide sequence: TGTGCCAGCAGCTCTCAAGGGGGCAGGGATCAGCCCCAGCATTTT. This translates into CASSSQGGRDQPQHF.

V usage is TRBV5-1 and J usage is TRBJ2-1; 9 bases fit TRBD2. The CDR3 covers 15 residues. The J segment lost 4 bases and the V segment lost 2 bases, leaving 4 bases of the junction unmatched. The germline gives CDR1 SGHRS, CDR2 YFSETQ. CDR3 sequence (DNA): TGCGCCAGCAGCTTAACTAGCGGGTCTTACAATGAGCAGTTCTTC. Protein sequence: CASSLTSGSYNEQFF.

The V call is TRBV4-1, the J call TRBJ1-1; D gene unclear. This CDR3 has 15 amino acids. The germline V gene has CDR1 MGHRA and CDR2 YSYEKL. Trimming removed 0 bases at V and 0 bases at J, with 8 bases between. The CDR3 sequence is CASSQEPNMNTEAFF. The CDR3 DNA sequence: TGCGCCAGCAGCCAAGAACCGAACATGAACACTGAAGCTTTCTTT.

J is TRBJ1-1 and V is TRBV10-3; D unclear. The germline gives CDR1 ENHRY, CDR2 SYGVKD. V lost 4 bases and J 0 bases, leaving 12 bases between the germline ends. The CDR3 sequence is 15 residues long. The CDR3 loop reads CAISAAGIMNTEAFF. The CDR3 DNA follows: TGTGCCATCAGTGCGGCGGGGATAATGAACACTGAAGCTTTCTTT.

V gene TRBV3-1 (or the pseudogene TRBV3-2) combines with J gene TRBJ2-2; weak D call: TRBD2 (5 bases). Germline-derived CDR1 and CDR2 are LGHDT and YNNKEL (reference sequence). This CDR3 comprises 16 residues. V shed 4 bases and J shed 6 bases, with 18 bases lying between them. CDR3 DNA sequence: TGTGCCAGCAGCCCCCCGTGGGGAGCCGGGGCCGGGGAGCTGTTTTTT. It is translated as CASSPPWGAGAGELFF.